The sequence of this TCR beta chain was determined in a study of sequential checkpoint blockade in melanoma. The wider study: Patients were randomized 1:1 to nivolumab-then-ipilimumab or ipilimumab-then-nivolumab first-line.

Some clones are missing from TCRdb's copy, which holds only in-frame ones; the method was immunoSEQ multiplex PCR. This sample has under 20,000 clones, with about four fifths found just once. Documented treatment: randomized to nivolumab then ipilimumab (arm A) or the reverse (arm B). No patient had prior DNA-damaging chemotherapy. This TCR derives from a human donor with melanoma. This material consisted of CD8+ T cells sorted from blood (inferred from file names), taken from a patient given nivolumab and ipilimumab in sequence.

In DNA, the CDR3 is TGTGCCAGCAGTTTAATGCAGGCTAGCAATCAGCCCCAGCATTTT. This gives the protein CASSLMQASNQPQHF. This chain uses TRBV27 with TRBJ1-5; D remains ambiguous. Deletions cut 2 bases from V and 0 bases from J, with 8 bases between. Germline CDR1 and CDR2: MNHEY and SMNVEV (reference sequence). The CDR3 loop spans 15 amino acids.